Below, 21 T cell receptor beta chains from the same sample are listed, as sequenced in a study of T cells in Graves' hyperthyroidism and ophthalmopathy. TCR beta CDR3 regions were amplified from RNA. The TCR CDR3 first-round RT-PCR relied on the HTBI primer set. TCRdb reprocessed the multiplex PCR reads with MiXCR, giving one entry per CDR3 protein. The repertoire holds over 200,000 distinct CDR3 sequences, with around 18% as singletons. Sample: blood. The receptors were sampled from a man in his forties or fifties with Graves' hyperthyroidism.

This clonotype was counted many times. The chain recombines TRBV14 with TRBJ2-6; tentative D call: TRBD2 (5 bases). The CDR3 contains 11 residues. The germline V and J ends were trimmed by 1 base and 17 bases, with 9 bases remaining between them. CDR1 is SGHDN and CDR2 is FVKESK in the germline V gene. The CDR3: CASSQGLRMTF. The CDR3 nucleotides read TGTGCCAGCAGCCAAGGACTACGTATGACTTTC.

This clonotype was seen a few times. V gene TRBV5-1 combines with J gene TRBJ2-2; 9 bases match TRBD2. The ends lost 4 bases at V and 6 bases at J; junction bases unmatched: 10. Germline values: CDR1 SGHRS, CDR2 YFSETQ. The length of the CDR3 is 16 residues. The CDR3 is CASSIPLAGGAGELFF. Here the CDR3 DNA reads TGCGCCAGCAGCATCCCTCTGGCGGGGGGGGCCGGGGAGCTGTTTTTT.

The rearrangement links TRBV7-3 to TRBJ2-2, with D maybe TRBD1 (5 bases). The germline V and J ends were trimmed by 5 bases and 0 bases, with 13 bases remaining between them. Germline CDR1 and CDR2: SGHTA and FQGTGA. The CDR3 is 16 residues long. The CDR3 region has the DNA TGTGCCAGCAGCAAATTGACAGCCTCGAACACCGGGGAGCTGTTTTTT. Its translation is CASSKLTASNTGELFF.

This clonotype was seen many times. The chain combines TRBV20-1 with TRBJ2-1, with D maybe TRBD2 (5 bases). This CDR3 is 13 amino acids long. Trimming cost V 3 bases and J 13 bases, with 19 bases left between them. Germline values: CDR1 DFQATT, CDR2 SNEGSKA (reference sequence). CDR3: CSASVAGETPQFF. The CDR3 bases are TGCAGTGCTAGCGTTGCGGGCGAAACCCCTCAGTTCTTC.

The chain uses TRBV18 and TRBJ1-2, with a weak D call TRBD1 (6 bases). Germline assignment: CDR1 KGHSH and CDR2 LQKENI. There are 13 residues in the CDR3. Trimming left V 0 bases short and J 5 bases short, with 7 bases between. This CDR3 reads CASSPPTGYGYTF. The CDR3, as DNA: TGTGCCAGCTCACCACCTACAGGGTATGGCTACACCTTC.

Of note for this clonotype: This may be a read error, as it is one base from a much larger clone. The chain has TRBV18 and TRBJ1-2; a possible D gene is TRBD1 (5 bases). The CDR3 totals 14 residues. Trimming pared 0 bases from V and 7 bases from J, leaving 12 bases between. Germline V gene lookup returns CDR1 KGHSH and CDR2 LQKENI. CDR3 nucleotide sequence: TGTGCCAGCTCACCACCAGGCCGGGGCTCTGGCTACACCTTC. This translates into CASSPPGRGSGYTF.

Ten or more counts support this clonotype. The chain carries TRBV6-1 and TRBJ1-6; the match to TRBD1 covers 8 bases. V gave up 7 bases and J gave up 6 bases; unmatched junction bases: 8. This CDR3 has 15 residues. Germline loops: CDR1 MNHNS, CDR2 SASEGT. The CDR3 sequence: CASTWGTGPNSPLHF. Written as DNA, the CDR3 is TGTGCCAGCACCTGGGGGACAGGCCCTAATTCACCCCTCCACTTT.

This chain connects TRBV5-1 to TRBJ2-2; 13 nucleotides match TRBD2. The CDR3 extends over 21 amino acids. V was clipped by 3 bases and J by 3 bases; unmatched bases: 17. CDR1 SGHRS and CDR2 YFSETQ come from the germline V gene. The CDR3 nucleotides are TGCGCCAGCAGCTACGGTGAATGGACTAGCGGGAGCCTAATGTACACCGGGGAGCTGTTTTTT. The encoded protein is CASSYGEWTSGSLMYTGELFF.

This clonotype was recorded at least ten times. This chain connects TRBV7-6 to TRBJ2-3, with TRBD2 as a possible D gene (5 bases). Germline CDR1 is SGHVS and CDR2 is FNYEAQ. V was shortened by 5 bases and J by 9 bases, with 24 bases between the two germline ends. The CDR3 contains 16 residues. CDR3 loop: CASSPSGKQYPVTQYF. In DNA, the CDR3 is TGTGCCAGCAGCCCGAGCGGTAAACAGTATCCGGTCACGCAGTATTTT.

The chain is built from TRBV6-1 and TRBJ2-2; 11 bases line up with TRBD2. J lost 0 bases, V lost 0 bases, and 3 bases had no gene match. The CDR3 length is 18 residues. Germline V lookup: CDR1 MNHNS, CDR2 SASEGT. CDR3 sequence (DNA): TGTGCCAGCAGTGAAGCGATAGCGGGGGGGGCGAACACCGGGGAGCTGTTTTTT. Protein: CASSEAIAGGANTGELFF.

Comments on this clonotype: A much larger clonotype is one base distant, so this may be a read error. V usage is TRBV7-9 and J usage is TRBJ2-2; D unresolved. The CDR3 loop spans 14 amino acids. The V end lost 4 bases, the J end lost 7 bases, and 13 bases lay between the germline ends. Germline V gene data show CDR1 as SEHNR and CDR2 as FQNEAQ (reference sequence). The CDR3 DNA follows: TGTGCCAGCAGCTCACTCAGTGTCATCGGGGAGCTGTTTTTT. It specifies CASSSLSVIGELFF.

The CDR3 region is CASSFHAGSADTQYF. CDR3 in DNA: TGTGCCAGCAGCTTTCACGCCGGCAGCGCAGATACGCAGTATTTT. The rearrangement uses TRBV7-3 and TRBJ2-3; D not certain. Germline V gene lookup returns CDR1 SGHTA and CDR2 FQGTGA. Trimming stripped 3 bases from V and 4 bases from J, with 14 bases between. The CDR3 contains 15 residues.

There are many counts of this clonotype. This chain connects TRBV3-1 to TRBJ1-1, with D uncertain. Germline V gene sequence: CDR1 LGHDT, CDR2 YNNKEL (reference sequence). The germline V and J ends were trimmed by 4 bases and 5 bases, with 11 bases remaining between them. The CDR3 runs to 13 residues. The CDR3 protein is CASSPLQGTEAFF. Here the CDR3 DNA reads TGTGCCAGCAGCCCATTACAAGGGACTGAAGCTTTCTTT. Full variable domain (missing parts from reference TRBV3-1 and TRBJ1-1): DTAVSQTPKYLVTQMGNDKSIKCEQNLGHDTMYWYKQDSKKFLKIMFSYNNKELIINETVPNRFSPKSPDKAHLNLHINSLELGDSAVYFCASSPLQGTEAFFGQGTRLTVV.

The chain couples TRBV4-1 to TRBJ1-6, with D uncertain. This CDR3 region has 13 residues. The V and J ends lost 0 bases and 11 bases respectively, with 8 bases between them. CDR1 is MGHRA, CDR2 YSYEKL, per germline. The CDR3 DNA is TGCGCCAGCAGCCAAGATCGAGAGGCACCCCTCCACTTT. Protein product: CASSQDREAPLHF.

This clonotype was counted a few times. Here the CDR3 reads CASSIGQGAYTEAFF. In nucleotides, the CDR3 is TGTGCCAGTAGTATAGGCCAGGGGGCGTACACTGAAGCTTTCTTT. The V gene is TRBV19, the J gene TRBJ1-1; 8 bases are a match to TRBD1. V trimming: 1 base; J trimming: 3 bases; junction bases outside the gene matches: 4. Germline lookup yields CDR1 LNHDA and CDR2 SQIVND (reference sequence). CDR3 size: 15 residues.

V usage is TRBV7-2 and J usage is TRBJ2-3; D may correspond to TRBD1 or TRBD2 (5 bases each). This CDR3 spans 14 amino acids. Germline V gene data show CDR1 as SGHTA and CDR2 as FQGNSA. The V end lost 5 bases, the J end lost 4 bases, and 13 bases lay between the germline ends. This CDR3 reads CASSPTRGADTQYF. For the CDR3, the DNA is TGTGCCAGCAGCCCAACTAGGGGCGCAGATACGCAGTATTTT.

This clonotype was counted many times. The chain links TRBV18 to TRBJ1-6; weak D call: TRBD1 (5 bases). CDR3 length equals 15 residues. The germline V gene encodes CDR1 KGHSH and CDR2 LQKENI. Deletions cut 4 bases from V and 8 bases from J, with 15 bases between. This CDR3 reads CASSRTRGGHSPLHF. The CDR3, as DNA: TGTGCCAGCTCACGTACTCGCGGGGGACATTCACCCCTCCACTTT. The variable domain in full, with the rest retrieved from reference TRBV18 and TRBJ1-6, is NAGVMQNPRHLVRRRGQEARLRCSPMKGHSHVYWYRQLPEEGLKFMVYLQKENIIDESGMPKERFSAEFPKEGPSILRIQQVVRGDSAAYFCASSRTRGGHSPLHFGNGTRLTVT.

The rearrangement links TRBV5-5 to TRBJ2-2; 8 bases are shared with TRBD1. The CDR3 is 18 residues long. Germline loops: CDR1 SGHKS, CDR2 YYEKEE (reference sequence). V lost 0 bases, J lost 5 bases, and 12 bases stayed unmatched. The CDR3 loop is CASSLGRGQNDWTGELFF. The CDR3 bases are TGTGCCAGCAGCTTGGGCAGGGGGCAGAACGATTGGACCGGGGAGCTGTTTTTT.

This clonotype was found many times. The J gene is TRBJ2-2, the V gene TRBV10-1; TRBD1 agrees at 9 bases. The CDR3 runs to 16 residues. With V trimmed by 3 bases and J by 2 bases, 4 bases remained unmatched. From germline, CDR1 is WNHNN and CDR2 SYGVQD (reference sequence). CDR3 sequence: CASSDQGQGNTGELFF. CDR3 nucleotides: TGCGCCAGCAGTGACCAGGGACAGGGTAACACCGGGGAGCTGTTTTTT.

This CDR3 reads CASTPGGDNTEAFF. CDR3 sequence (DNA): TGTGCCAGCACCCCGGGTGGGGATAACACTGAAGCTTTCTTT. The chain links TRBV9 to TRBJ1-1; no clear D gene. V was shortened by 6 bases and J by 2 bases, with 14 bases between the two germline ends. This CDR3 spans 14 amino acids. The germline V gene encodes CDR1 SGDLS and CDR2 YYNGEE.

This clonotype came up a few times. V is TRBV6-2 or TRBV6-3 and J is TRBJ1-5; D is perhaps TRBD1 (5 bases). This CDR3 spans 14 amino acids. Germline V gene sequence: CDR1 MNHEY, CDR2 SVGEGT. The V end lost 2 bases, the J end lost 8 bases, and 13 bases lay between the germline ends. The CDR3 loop is CASSYGQGREPQHF. The DNA for the CDR3 is TGTGCCAGCAGTTACGGGCAGGGCAGGGAGCCCCAGCATTTT.